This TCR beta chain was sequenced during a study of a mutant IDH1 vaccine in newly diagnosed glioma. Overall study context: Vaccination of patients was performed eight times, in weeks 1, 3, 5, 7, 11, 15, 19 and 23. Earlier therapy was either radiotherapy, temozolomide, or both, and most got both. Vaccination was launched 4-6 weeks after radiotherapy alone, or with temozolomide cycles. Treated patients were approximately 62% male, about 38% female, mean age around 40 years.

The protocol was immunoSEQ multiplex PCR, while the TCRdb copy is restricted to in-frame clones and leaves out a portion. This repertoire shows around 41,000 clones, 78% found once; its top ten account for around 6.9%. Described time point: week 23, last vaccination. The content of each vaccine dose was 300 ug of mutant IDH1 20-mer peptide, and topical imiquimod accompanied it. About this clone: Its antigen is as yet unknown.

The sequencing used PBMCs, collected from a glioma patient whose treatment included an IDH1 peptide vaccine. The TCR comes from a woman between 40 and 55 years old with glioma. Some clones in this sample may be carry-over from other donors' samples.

CDR3 nucleotide sequence: TGTGCCAGCAGCTGGGGGGGACATACGGGGGATGAGCAGTTCTTC. Amino acids: CASSWGGHTGDEQFF. This chain joins TRBV7-9 and TRBJ2-1; TRBD2 is a possible D gene (7 bases). CDR1 and CDR2 from the germline V gene are SEHNR and FQNEAQ (reference sequence). The CDR3 is 15 residues long. The V end lost 4 bases, the J end lost 8 bases, and 18 bases lay between the germline ends. Filled out from reference TRBV7-9 and TRBJ2-1, the complete variable domain reads DTGVSQNPRHKITKRGQNVTFRCDPISEHNRLYWYRQTLGQGPEFLTYFQNEAQLEKSRLLSDRFSAERPKGSFSTLEIQRTEQGDSAMYLCASSWGGHTGDEQFFGPGTRLTVL.